Listed here are 27 T cell receptor beta chains from one sample, sequenced in a study of post-analysis software for immune sequencing data. Overall study results and limits: Patients used about five TRBV segments, including TRBV5-6, TRBV5-1 and TRBV20-1, more often than controls.

These receptors' targets are unknown. Prepared libraries of TCR beta cDNA carried unique molecular identifiers. Each CDR3 protein is one row after TCRdb ran MiXCR on the PCR reads. This sample yields 750,000 to 900,000 distinct CDR3 sequences, of which 40% to 55% are seen a single time; 4.9% belongs to the top ten. Input material: blood. These receptor sequences come from a girl under 18 with multiple sclerosis.

This clonotype was observed a handful of times. The CDR3 loop reads CASSRSMGPGEAFF. Here the CDR3 DNA reads TGTGCCAGCAGTCGATCCATGGGCCCCGGTGAAGCTTTCTTT. The V and J genes are TRBV6-5 and TRBJ1-1; no reliable D call. CDR1 MNHEY and CDR2 SVGAGI come from the germline V gene. The CDR3 runs 14 residues. V gave up 5 bases and J gave up 7 bases, with 17 bases separating them.

This chain joins TRBV3-1 and TRBJ2-7; tentative D call: TRBD1 (7 bases). The DNA end is a closer match to TRBJ2-1, so the J assignment may be wrong. CDR3 length: 14 residues. Germline assignment: CDR1 LGHDT and CDR2 YNNKEL (reference sequence). CDR3 loop: CASSQHRGGDEQFF. The CDR3 region has the DNA TGTGCCAGCAGCCAACACAGGGGAGGCGATGAGCAGTTCTTC.

The V call is TRBV11-1, the J call TRBJ2-6; unclear D gene. The CDR3 length is 16 residues. V was trimmed by 5 bases and J by 0 bases, leaving 11 bases between them. Germline CDR1 and CDR2: SGHAT and FQDESV (reference sequence). The CDR3 sequence is CASSPERASGANVLTF. Written as DNA, the CDR3 is TGTGCCAGCAGCCCTGAAAGGGCCTCTGGGGCCAACGTCCTGACTTTC.

In regard to this clonotype: An end of the junction does not agree with germline; a read error may underlie this. J is TRBJ2-7 and V is TRBV10-3, with TRBD1 identical over 8 bases. The germline gives CDR1 ENHRY, CDR2 SYGVKD. The CDR3 has 13 residues. The DNA of the CDR3 is TGTGCCATCCAGGGGGCGCAGTCCTTCGAGCAGTACTTC. It codes for CAIQGAQSFEQYF.

The V gene is TRBV20-1, the J gene TRBJ1-6; weak D call: TRBD1 (5 bases). Germline lookup yields CDR1 DFQATT and CDR2 SNEGSKA (reference sequence). Between the trimmed V and J ends, which lost 0 bases and 8 bases, there was a span of 14 bases. This CDR3 has 15 residues. CDR3 sequence (DNA): TGCAGTGCTAGAGATCCGGAGGGGTCGCATTCACCCCTCCACTTT. Protein sequence: CSARDPEGSHSPLHF.

In regard to this clonotype: The CDR3 carries no conserved terminal phenylalanine or tryptophan, so it likely arises from a read error. The genes are TRBV10-3 and TRBJ2-7, with D hard to call. The CDR3 is 13 residues long. Trimming removed 2 bases at V and 6 bases at J, with 11 bases between. The V gene's germline CDR1 is ENHRY and CDR2 SYGVKD. This CDR3 is CAISEAAQSEQYL. The CDR3 DNA is TGTGCCATCAGTGAGGCGGCCCAATCCGAGCAGTACTTA.

Concerning this clonotype itself: The junction departs from the called germline gene at one end, perhaps through a read error. The chain is built from TRBV11-3 and TRBJ2-1; a weak D match, TRBD2 (6 bases). Germline-derived CDR1 and CDR2 are SGHNT and YENEEA. CDR3 length: 15 amino acids. The CDR3 DNA reads TGTGCCAGCAGCTTTGGAGGGAGCTCCTACAATGAGCGGTTCTTC. This codes for CASSFGGSSYNERFF. Full variable domain (outside the CDR3, taken from reference TRBV11-3 and TRBJ2-1): EAGVVQSPRYKIIEKKQPVAFWCNPISGHNTLYWYLQNLGQGPELLIRYENEEAVDDSQLPKDRFSAERLKGVDSTLKIQPAELGDSAVYLCASSFGGSSYNERFFGPGTRLTVL.

Concerning this clonotype: One end of the junction varies from germline; a read error may be responsible. The genes are TRBV27 and TRBJ2-3, with unresolved D. The CDR3 covers 13 residues. Germline assignment: CDR1 MNHEY and CDR2 SMNVEV (reference sequence). The CDR3 DNA sequence: TGTGCCAGCACTTTATTGGGCACAGATACGCAGTATTTT. This sequence encodes CASTLLGTDTQYF.

The V and J genes are TRBV5-6 and TRBJ2-1, with TRBD1 matching 8 bases. V lost 0 bases to trimming and J lost 9 bases; unmatched junction nucleotides: 2. This CDR3 is built from 13 residues. Germline V CDR1 and CDR2: SGHDT, YYEEEE. The CDR3 here is CASSLGQGTEQFF. The CDR3 nucleotides read TGTGCCAGCAGCTTGGGACAGGGGACTGAGCAGTTCTTC.

In nucleotides, the CDR3 is TGTGCCAGCAGCCAACCCCTTAGCGGGAGGACACTCTACGAGCAGTACTTC. Translation gives CASSQPLSGRTLYEQYF. The chain has TRBV12-3 or TRBV12-4 and TRBJ2-7; 10 bases are shared with TRBD2. This CDR3 has 17 residues. V lost 6 bases, J lost 3 bases, and 14 bases stayed unmatched.

This clonotype was counted only a few times. V gene TRBV6-6 combines with J gene TRBJ1-4, with 8 bases fitting TRBD1. Per germline, CDR1 MNHNY and CDR2 SVGAGI (reference sequence). Losses at the gene ends were 6 bases for V and 6 bases for J; bases not matched to a gene: 9. The CDR3 sequence is 15 residues long. The CDR3 is CASSRGQGGDEKLFF. CDR3 in DNA: TGTGCCAGCAGCCGTGGACAGGGTGGGGATGAAAAACTGTTTTTT.

The genes are TRBV20-1 and TRBJ1-6, with D tentatively TRBD1 (5 bases). From germline, CDR1 is DFQATT and CDR2 SNEGSKA (reference sequence). Deletions cut 6 bases from V and 7 bases from J, with 16 bases between. The CDR3 is made up of 14 amino acids. CDR3 bases: TGCAGTGCCAGTAGCGGTCAGGGCAATTCACCCCTCCACTTT. It encodes CSASSGQGNSPLHF.

The chain recombines TRBV7-2 with TRBJ2-7; D may be TRBD1 (5 bases). The assigned J gene may be wrong: the sequence end matches TRBJ2-5 better. This CDR3 spans 13 amino acids. CDR1 and CDR2 from the germline V gene are SGHTA and FQGNSA. CDR3 sequence: CASSLAGVGTQYF. The CDR3 DNA reads TGTGCCAGCAGCTTAGCAGGGGTGGGGACCCAGTACTTC.

This clonotype showed up just a few times. V gene TRBV27 combines with J gene TRBJ2-5, with D possibly matching TRBD2 (5 bases). The CDR3 spans 15 residues. Trimming shortened V by 6 bases and J by 5 bases, and 19 bases separated the two germline ends. Per the germline V gene, CDR1 is MNHEY and CDR2 is SMNVEV (reference sequence). CDR3 loop: CASSFLPGRRETQYF. CDR3 nucleotides: TGTGCCAGCAGCTTTCTCCCTGGCAGGAGGGAGACCCAGTACTTC.

This clonotype was detected a few times. J is TRBJ2-5 and V is TRBV12-3 or TRBV12-4, with D perhaps matching TRBD2 (5 bases). V lost 3 bases, J lost 2 bases, and 10 bases lay in between. This CDR3 comprises 14 residues. The DNA of the CDR3 is TGTGCCAGCAGTTTGAGGGCAGCTCAAGAGACCCAGTACTTC. This encodes CASSLRAAQETQYF.

Only a few counts were recorded for this clonotype. The chain recombines TRBV30 with TRBJ1-2; D not resolved. Germline assignment: CDR1 GTSNPN and CDR2 SVGIG (reference sequence). The ends were cut back, 8 bases at V and 0 bases at J, with 22 bases in the middle. The CDR3 length is 16 residues. As DNA, the CDR3 is TGTGCCAGCCTACCTCCTCGGACGTTAGCTAACTATGGCTACACCTTC. Translation: CASLPPRTLANYGYTF.

This chain connects TRBV5-1 to TRBJ2-1, with TRBD2 matching 12 bases. The J segment lost 8 bases and the V segment lost 0 bases, leaving 3 bases of the junction unmatched. This CDR3 is built from 15 residues. Germline CDR1 is SGHRS and CDR2 is YFSETQ. Here the CDR3 DNA reads TGCGCCAGCAGCTTGGGACTAGCGGGAGAGGATGAGCAGTTCTTC. Translating it yields CASSLGLAGEDEQFF.

This chain connects TRBV7-2 to TRBJ2-1; 9 nucleotides agree with TRBD2. Per germline, CDR1 SGHTA and CDR2 FQGNSA. Trimming at V came to 8 bases and at J to 4 bases, leaving 9 bases not matched to a gene. The CDR3 totals 15 residues. CDR3: CASGTGTSSYNEQFF. CDR3 nucleotides: TGTGCCAGCGGTACCGGGACTAGCAGTTACAATGAGCAGTTCTTC.

This clonotype turned up a few times. V usage is TRBV28 and J usage is TRBJ1-2, with TRBD1 matching 9 bases. The CDR3 covers 14 residues. CDR1 MDHEN and CDR2 SYDVKM come from the germline V gene. J lost 5 bases, V lost 5 bases, and 6 bases had no gene match. CDR3 residues: CASSPSGQGYGYTF. The DNA of the CDR3 is TGTGCCAGCAGTCCATCCGGACAGGGGTATGGCTACACCTTC.

This clonotype showed up just a few times. The rearrangement links TRBV7-9 to TRBJ2-5; D is undetermined. The CDR3 consists of 11 residues. V lost 9 bases to trimming and J lost 5 bases, with 10 bases between them. Germline CDR1 and CDR2: SEHNR and FQNEAQ (reference sequence). The CDR3 bases are TGTGCCAGGGGATTGGGGGAGACCCAGTACTTC. Translation gives CARGLGETQYF.

The rearrangement joins TRBV29-1 to TRBJ2-5, with 10 bases lining up with TRBD2. V shed 4 bases and J 2 bases; nucleotides not matched to a gene: 4. Germline V gene sequence: CDR1 SQVTM, CDR2 ANQGSEA. The CDR3 length is 14 residues. This chain's CDR3 is CSVASGSVQETQYF. The CDR3 nucleotides are TGCAGCGTTGCTAGCGGGAGTGTACAAGAGACCCAGTACTTC.

This clonotype has more than one count but fewer than ten. The chain employs TRBV20-1 and TRBJ1-5, with 9 bases lining up with TRBD1. The CDR3 has 14 amino acids. V trimming: 3 bases; J trimming: 4 bases; junction bases outside the gene matches: 4. Germline CDR1 and CDR2: DFQATT and SNEGSKA (reference sequence). The CDR3: CSARTGGENQPQHF. DNA for the CDR3: TGCAGTGCTAGGACAGGGGGTGAAAATCAGCCCCAGCATTTT.

The CDR3 reads CASSSYRGEQFF. The CDR3 bases are TGTGCCAGCAGCTCATACAGGGGAGAGCAGTTCTTC. This chain links TRBV7-9 with TRBJ2-1, with TRBD1 matching over 7 bases. CDR3 length: 12 residues. Germline V lookup: CDR1 SEHNR, CDR2 FQNEAQ (reference sequence). J lost 10 bases, V lost 4 bases, and 4 bases had no gene match. Full variable domain (missing parts from reference TRBV7-9 and TRBJ2-1): DTGVSQNPRHKITKRGQNVTFRCDPISEHNRLYWYRQTLGQGPEFLTYFQNEAQLEKSRLLSDRFSAERPKGSFSTLEIQRTEQGDSAMYLCASSSYRGEQFFGPGTRLTVL.

The J gene is TRBJ2-7, the V gene TRBV27; D unresolved. The germline CDR1 and CDR2 sequences are MNHEY and SMNVEV (reference sequence). Trimming pared 5 bases from V and 4 bases from J, leaving 15 bases between. The CDR3 sequence is 14 residues long. The CDR3 region has the DNA TGTGCCAGCAGTCAAATCCCCACAGTATACGAGCAGTACTTC. Translating gives CASSQIPTVYEQYF.

This clonotype was detected many times. The rearrangement uses TRBV7-3 and TRBJ2-5; 8 bases line up with TRBD1. Germline V gene data show CDR1 as SGHTA and CDR2 as FQGTGA. The CDR3 has 14 amino acids. The V and J ends lost 4 bases and 1 base, in that order; junction bases with no gene match: 2. As DNA, the CDR3 is TGTGCCAGCAGCTCTACAGGGGGCCAAGAGACCCAGTACTTC. It specifies CASSSTGGQETQYF.

On this clonotype: A read error may account for a junction end that differs from germline. This rearrangement joins TRBV7-8 to TRBJ2-7, with 10 bases aligning to TRBD1. CDR3 length equals 13 residues. Germline CDR1 is SGHVS and CDR2 is FQNEAQ. CDR3 nucleotides: TGTGCCTGCAGCCGGGACAGGGGAGACGAGCAGTACTTC. It translates to CACSRDRGDEQYF. The full variable domain, in which reference TRBV7-8 and TRBJ2-7 provide the parts outside the CDR3, is GAGVSQSPRYKVAKRGQDVALRCDPISGHVSLFWYQQALGQGPEFLTYFQNEAQLDKSGLPSDRFFAERPEGSVSTLKIQRTQQEDSAVYLCACSRDRGDEQYFGPGTRLTVT.

About this clonotype: One junction end does not reproduce the germline sequence, and a read error may be involved. The chain has TRBV10-1 and TRBJ2-7; 9 bases match TRBD2. The CDR3 covers 17 residues. Germline CDR1 and CDR2: WNHNN and SYGVQD (reference sequence). This CDR3 reads CASSESGGAGGVYGQYF. The CDR3 DNA reads TGCGCCAGCAGTGAGTCCGGAGGAGCGGGAGGAGTCTACGGGCAGTACTTC.